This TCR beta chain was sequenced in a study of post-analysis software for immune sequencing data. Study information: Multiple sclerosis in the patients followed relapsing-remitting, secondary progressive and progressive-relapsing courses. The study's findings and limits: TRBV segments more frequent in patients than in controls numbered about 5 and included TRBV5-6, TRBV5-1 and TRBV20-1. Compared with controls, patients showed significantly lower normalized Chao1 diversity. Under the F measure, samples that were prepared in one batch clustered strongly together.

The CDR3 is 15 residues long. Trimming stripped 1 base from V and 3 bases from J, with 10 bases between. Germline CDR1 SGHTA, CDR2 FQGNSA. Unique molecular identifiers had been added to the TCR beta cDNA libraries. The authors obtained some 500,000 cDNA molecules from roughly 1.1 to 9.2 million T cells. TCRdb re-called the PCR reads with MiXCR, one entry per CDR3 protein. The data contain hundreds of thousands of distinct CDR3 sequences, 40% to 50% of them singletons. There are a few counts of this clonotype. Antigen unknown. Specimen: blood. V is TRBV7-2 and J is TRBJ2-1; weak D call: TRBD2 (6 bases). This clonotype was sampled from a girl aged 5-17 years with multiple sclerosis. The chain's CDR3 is CASSLVADNYNEQFF. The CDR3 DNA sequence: TGTGCCAGCAGCTTAGTAGCGGACAACTACAATGAGCAGTTCTTC. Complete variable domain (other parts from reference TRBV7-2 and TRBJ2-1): GAGVSQSPSNKVTEKGKDVELRCDPISGHTALYWYRQSLGQGLEFLIYFQGNSAPDKSGLPSDRFSAERTGGSVSTLTIQRTQQEDSAVYLCASSLVADNYNEQFFGPGTRLTVL.